The entry that follows covers one T cell receptor beta chain sequence. Antigen: not known. Every isolated RNA sample was fully reverse transcribed, so sequencing captured expressed TCRB transcripts. The data were produced by immunoSEQ multiplex PCR, yet TCRdb's version contains in-frame clones alone and is incomplete. The sample records a few hundred thousand clones, 9.6% being singletons. The data were taken from a study of beta chain features in type 1 diabetes. Across the whole study: Comparable age, gender and cell yields were observed in patients relative to healthy donors.

Overall study results and limits: Moderate yet significant TCRB CDR3 shortening was seen in Type 1 diabetes patients in all four CD4+ subsets. Naive, central memory and regulatory TCRB repertoires appeared more similar among patients than healthy donors.

The source of this sequence is a woman aged 18-29 years in good health. Sequences were obtained from naive CD4+ T cells from blood.

This CDR3 reads CASSWGDRENGYTF. Here the CDR3 DNA reads TGCGCCAGCAGCTGGGGGGACAGGGAGAATGGCTACACCTTC. The chain is built from TRBV5-1 and TRBJ1-2; 9 bases align to TRBD1. Germline CDR1 reads SGHRS; CDR2 reads YFSETQ. V shed 3 bases and J 6 bases; nucleotides not matched to a gene: 6. The CDR3 is made up of 14 amino acids.